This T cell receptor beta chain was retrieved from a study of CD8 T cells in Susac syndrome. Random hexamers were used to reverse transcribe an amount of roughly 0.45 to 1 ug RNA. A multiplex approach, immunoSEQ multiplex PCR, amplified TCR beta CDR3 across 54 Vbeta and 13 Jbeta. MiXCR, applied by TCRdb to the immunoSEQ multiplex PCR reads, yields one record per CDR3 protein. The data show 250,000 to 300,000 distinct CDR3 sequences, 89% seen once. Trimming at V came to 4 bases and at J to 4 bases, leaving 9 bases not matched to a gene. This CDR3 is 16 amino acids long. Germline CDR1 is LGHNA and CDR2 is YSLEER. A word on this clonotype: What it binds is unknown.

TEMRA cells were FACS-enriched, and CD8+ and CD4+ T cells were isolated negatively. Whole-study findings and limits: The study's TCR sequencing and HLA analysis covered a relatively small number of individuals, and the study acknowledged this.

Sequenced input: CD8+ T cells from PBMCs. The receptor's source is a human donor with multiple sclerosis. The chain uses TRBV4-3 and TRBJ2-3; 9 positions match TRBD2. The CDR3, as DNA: TGCGCCAGCAGCCCCCGTAGCGGGGGTCTGGCAGATACGCAGTATTTT. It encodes CASSPRSGGLADTQYF.